This T cell receptor (beta chain) was recorded in a study of T cells in Graves' hyperthyroidism and ophthalmopathy. The wider study: Any treatment followed the collection of peripheral blood at initial diagnosis. Whole-study findings and limits: Separation of ophthalmopathy from stable hyperthyroidism was achieved by a 13 V-J model.

This clonotype was seen many times. As yet, its antigen is unknown. Amplification of TCR beta CDR3 regions was performed using RNA transcripts as template. The primer set for the first-round RT-PCR of the TCR CDR3 was HTBI. TCRdb ran MiXCR on the multiplex PCR reads and lists one entry per CDR3 protein. The sample lists 250,000 to 400,000 distinct CDR3 sequences, roughly 13% occurring once. This CDR3 contains 15 residues. Trimming took 7 bases from V and 4 from J, leaving 20 bases between them. The germline V gene has CDR1 SGHRS and CDR2 YFSETQ. PBMCs were derived from under 13 ml fresh peripheral blood.

The receptor's source is a woman aged 40 to 49 with Graves' ophthalmopathy. The chain recombines TRBV5-1 with TRBJ1-1, with D possibly matching TRBD1 (5 bases). Sequences were obtained from blood. This CDR3 reads CASSISGGGGTEAFF. CDR3 DNA sequence: TGCGCCAGCTCCATCTCGGGGGGGGGGGGCACTGAAGCTTTCTTT.